The present T cell receptor beta chain was sequenced within a study of neurological immune-mediated disorders. TCRdb independently ran MiXCR on the 5' RACE reads; one entry per CDR3 protein. The repertoire holds about 58,000 distinct CDR3 sequences, with 3% to 4.5% as singletons. Germline V gene data show CDR1 as SGHTA and CDR2 as FQGNSA. V lost 5 bases and J lost 8; bases outside the gene matches: 10. This CDR3 is 14 amino acids long. This clonotype was found many times. This clonotype originated in a man younger than 45 with multiple sclerosis. The sequenced material came from PBMCs. The chain joins TRBV7-2 to TRBJ1-2; TRBD1 agrees at 8 bases. The CDR3 spells CASSRATGDEGYTF. The CDR3 nucleotides read TGTGCCAGCAGCCGTGCGACAGGGGATGAAGGCTACACCTTC.